A selection of T cell receptor beta chains follows, all from one sample in a study of T cell repertoires in cytomegalovirus infection. TCRdb re-derived calls from the reads in MiXCR, one entry per CDR3 protein. The repertoire holds approximately 590,000 distinct CDR3 sequences, with 40% as singletons. Their specific antigens are unknown. Here the sequenced sample was cultured PBMCs, taken from culture after CMV antigen stimulation. The source of these receptors is a human donor in good health (CMV status not recorded). Some clones in this sample may be carry-over from other donors' samples. The CDR3 runs from the conserved cysteine through the conserved F or W. The D gene is left open where the match is weak. Some rows have no size entry. The others give once, few or many, or a class for an expanded clone.

d_call: -
j_call: TRBJ1-2
clone_size: few
v_call: TRBV19
cdr3_nt: TGTGCCAGTAGTATACGGGAATACTATGGCTACACCTTC
cdr3_aa: CASSIREYYGYTF

d_call: -
j_call: TRBJ1-4
clone_size: -
v_call: TRBV18
cdr3_nt: TGTGCCAGCTCTAAGGCTGCAACTAATGAAAAACTGTTTTTT
cdr3_aa: CASSKAATNEKLFF

d_call: -
j_call: TRBJ2-7
clone_size: few
v_call: TRBV29-1
cdr3_nt: TGCAGCGTTGAGTTGAACCAACGAAGGGACGAGCAGTACTTC
cdr3_aa: CSVELNQRRDEQYF

d_call: -
j_call: TRBJ2-3
clone_size: -
v_call: TRBV7-8
cdr3_nt: TGTGCCAGCAGCCAACGCAGGGGCACAGATACGCAGTATTTT
cdr3_aa: CASSQRRGTDTQYF

d_call: TRBD2
j_call: TRBJ2-3
clone_size: -
v_call: TRBV2
cdr3_nt: TGTGCCAGCAGCGCGGGACTAGCGGTCACAGATACGCAGTATTTT
cdr3_aa: CASSAGLAVTDTQYF

d_call: TRBD1
j_call: TRBJ2-7
clone_size: few
v_call: TRBV18
cdr3_nt: TGTGCCAGCTCACGAGGGGGCGGGGAGCAGTACTTC
cdr3_aa: CASSRGGGEQYF

d_call: -
j_call: TRBJ1-1
clone_size: few
v_call: TRBV7-2
cdr3_nt: TGTGCCAGCAGCTTGGAAAGAGGCCGGGGAAGTGAAGCTTTCTTT
cdr3_aa: CASSLERGRGSEAFF

d_call: TRBD1
j_call: TRBJ2-1
clone_size: -
v_call: TRBV2
cdr3_nt: TGTGCCAGCAGGGCCAGGGGGCCATACAATGAGCAGTTCTTC
cdr3_aa: CASRARGPYNEQFF

d_call: -
j_call: TRBJ2-1
clone_size: many
v_call: TRBV7-9
cdr3_nt: TGTGCCAGCAGCTCATTGGGGGGGGCGCGGGATAGCTCCTACAATGAGCAGTTCTTC
cdr3_aa: CASSSLGGARDSSYNEQFF

d_call: -
j_call: TRBJ2-7
clone_size: -
v_call: TRBV19
cdr3_nt: TGTGCCACTAAACATGAACCCTCCTACGAGCAGTACTTC
cdr3_aa: CATKHEPSYEQYF

d_call: -
j_call: TRBJ2-3
clone_size: -
v_call: TRBV19
cdr3_nt: TGTGCCAGTAGTATAGCAGGGGCAGATACGCAGTATTTT
cdr3_aa: CASSIAGADTQYF

d_call: -
j_call: TRBJ1-1
clone_size: -
v_call: TRBV2
cdr3_nt: TGTGCCAGCAGGGTAACCCTACAGTGGACTGAAGCTTTCTTT
cdr3_aa: CASRVTLQWTEAFF

d_call: TRBD2
j_call: TRBJ2-3
clone_size: -
v_call: TRBV12-3/TRBV12-4
cdr3_nt: TGTGCCAGCAGATTAGCGGGGGGGGAGTCTGATACGCAGTATTTT
cdr3_aa: CASRLAGGESDTQYF

d_call: -
j_call: TRBJ2-5
clone_size: -
v_call: TRBV19
cdr3_nt: TGTGCCAGTAGACTAAAAGCTTCTCAAGAGACCCAGTACTTC
cdr3_aa: CASRLKASQETQYF

d_call: TRBD2
j_call: TRBJ2-1
clone_size: few
v_call: TRBV2
cdr3_nt: TGTGCCAGCAAGGGACTAGCGGGAGGTGTGGGCAATGAGCAGTTCTTC
cdr3_aa: CASKGLAGGVGNEQFF

d_call: -
j_call: TRBJ2-7
clone_size: few
v_call: TRBV7-9
cdr3_nt: TGTGCCAGCAGCCCCCTTCGAGGGGCGGGTTACGAGCAGTACTTC
cdr3_aa: CASSPLRGAGYEQYF

d_call: TRBD2
j_call: TRBJ2-2
clone_size: -
v_call: TRBV27
cdr3_nt: TGTGCCAGCAGTCCGAGATCTAGCGGGAGGGCCCTCCACGGGGAGCTGTTTTTT
cdr3_aa: CASSPRSSGRALHGELFF

d_call: -
j_call: TRBJ1-5
clone_size: -
v_call: TRBV7-9
cdr3_nt: TGTGCCAGCAGTTTGGAGAGTCAGCCCCAGCATTTT
cdr3_aa: CASSLESQPQHF

d_call: -
j_call: TRBJ2-7
clone_size: few
v_call: TRBV12-3/TRBV12-4
cdr3_nt: TGTGCCAGCAGTGAGGGTGGATACGAGCAGTACTTC
cdr3_aa: CASSEGGYEQYF

d_call: -
j_call: TRBJ1-5
clone_size: -
v_call: TRBV27
cdr3_nt: TGTGCCAGCAGTTTGGAGAGAGGTTATCAGCCCCAGCATTTT
cdr3_aa: CASSLERGYQPQHF

d_call: -
j_call: TRBJ2-2
clone_size: many
v_call: TRBV7-2
cdr3_nt: TGTGCCAGCAGCTTATATAAGGGAAACACCGGGGAGCTGTTTTTT
cdr3_aa: CASSLYKGNTGELFF

d_call: TRBD1
j_call: TRBJ2-7
clone_size: few
v_call: TRBV6-6
cdr3_nt: TGTGCCAGCACTCCGGGACAGGGTTCTAACGAGCAGTACTTC
cdr3_aa: CASTPGQGSNEQYF

d_call: -
j_call: TRBJ1-5
clone_size: -
v_call: TRBV23-1
cdr3_nt: TGCGCCAGCAGTCATTCACAGGGACGGCGTCAGCCCCAGCATTTT
cdr3_aa: CASSHSQGRRQPQHF

d_call: -
j_call: TRBJ1-6
clone_size: -
v_call: TRBV12-3/TRBV12-4
cdr3_nt: TGTGCCAGCAGACCGGATAATTCACCCCTCCACTTT
cdr3_aa: CASRPDNSPLHF